This TCR beta chain comes out of a study of T cell repertoires in cytomegalovirus infection (dated by TCRdb to between 2018 and 2021). As for the study more broadly: Recently identified HLA-C-restricted CMV epitopes, whose presentation resists viral immunomodulation, were targeted by peptide stimulations together with well-studied HLA-B-restricted epitopes. Because public TCR beta signatures pointed to carriage of CMV infection together with the matching HLA type, the HLA type of each donor mattered for the analysis. What the research found in general, with its limitations: The ex vivo response was dominated by HLA-C-restricted CMV-specific TCR beta clonotypes, which also provided the single most frequent clonotype in two of eight donors. Carriers of CMV infection plus the relevant HLA type were discriminated by the cumulative frequency of public TCR beta family members in the study cohort and in an independent approximately 350-donor cohort.

Interpreted using the paper, the treatment or condition label stands for: in vitro stimulation with specific CMV peptide epitopes to enrich CMV-specific T cells. Concerning this clonotype: Its specific antigen is unknown. No qualities accompany the bases; no much larger clone lies one base away.

Sequencing relied on an Illumina HiSeq 1500. The public reads were run again by TCRdb, first through fastp at Q25 and then through MiXCR, and only productive beta chains were kept. Identical CDR3 protein sequences are pooled into one entry, listed with their most common genes and DNA. The sample records approximately 310,000 distinct CDR3 sequences, roughly 25% of which are singletons. The ten largest clones take up roughly 14% of the sample. CDR1 and CDR2, looked up from the germline V gene, are KGHSH and LQKENI. Trimming removed 3 bases from V and 4 bases from J, leaving 10 bases between the germline ends. Spanning cysteine to valine, the CDR3 consists of 13 amino acids. Solely the CDR3 DNA is kept, with 39 bases framed from the first base.

Sequences were derived from cultured PBMCs, sampled from culture after CMV antigen stimulation. The sequence links TRBV18 to TRBJ2-7; no D gene call is confident. The origin of this receptor is a human donor in good health (CMV status not recorded). Some clones in this sample may be carry-over from other donors' samples. The sequence in DNA is TGTGCCAGCTCACCGTCGGACGGTTACGAGCAGTACGTC. It translates as CASSPSDGYEQYV.